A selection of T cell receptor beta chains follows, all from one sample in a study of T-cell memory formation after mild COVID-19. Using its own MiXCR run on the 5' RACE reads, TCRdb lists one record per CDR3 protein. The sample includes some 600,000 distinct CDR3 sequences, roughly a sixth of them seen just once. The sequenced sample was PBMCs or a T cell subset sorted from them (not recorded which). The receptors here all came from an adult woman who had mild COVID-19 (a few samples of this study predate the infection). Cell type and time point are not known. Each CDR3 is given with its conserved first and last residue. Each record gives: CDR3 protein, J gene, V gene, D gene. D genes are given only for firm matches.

cdr3_aa: CASSEKGTGSYEQYF
j_call: TRBJ2-7
v_call: TRBV6-1
d_call: -

cdr3_aa: CATSLGGGPTDTQYF
j_call: TRBJ2-3
v_call: TRBV24-1
d_call: -

cdr3_aa: CSAARTVGYGYTF
j_call: TRBJ1-2
v_call: TRBV29-1
d_call: -

cdr3_aa: CASSLGARDGYTF
j_call: TRBJ1-2
v_call: TRBV7-6
d_call: -

cdr3_aa: CASSSATGFEAFF
j_call: TRBJ1-1
v_call: TRBV6-2/TRBV6-3
d_call: -

cdr3_aa: CASSQSRRQSNEAFF
j_call: TRBJ1-1
v_call: TRBV16
d_call: -

cdr3_aa: CATGENSNQPQHF
j_call: TRBJ1-5
v_call: TRBV19
d_call: -

cdr3_aa: CSAAPSGLRSSYNEQFF
j_call: TRBJ2-1
v_call: TRBV20-1
d_call: -

cdr3_aa: CASSVGLARTDTQYF
j_call: TRBJ2-3
v_call: TRBV9
d_call: -

cdr3_aa: CASSYSRLWGRFYGYTF
j_call: TRBJ1-2
v_call: TRBV6-5
d_call: -

cdr3_aa: CASSLAGQGYTF
j_call: TRBJ1-2
v_call: TRBV7-9
d_call: TRBD1

cdr3_aa: CASTERTVNSPLHF
j_call: TRBJ1-6
v_call: TRBV11-2
d_call: -

cdr3_aa: CASSPLGREASEQYF
j_call: TRBJ2-7
v_call: TRBV7-2
d_call: TRBD2

cdr3_aa: CASSPGAPPSLHF
j_call: TRBJ1-6
v_call: TRBV12-3/TRBV12-4
d_call: -

cdr3_aa: CASSYSYGVSGYTF
j_call: TRBJ1-2
v_call: TRBV6-6
d_call: -

cdr3_aa: CASSVAGRGPGNTIYF
j_call: TRBJ1-3
v_call: TRBV9
d_call: TRBD1

cdr3_aa: CASSLSGGSTVYGYTF
j_call: TRBJ1-2
v_call: TRBV5-6
d_call: -

cdr3_aa: CASSSDREFREKLFF
j_call: TRBJ1-4
v_call: TRBV12-3/TRBV12-4
d_call: TRBD1

cdr3_aa: CSAISTGRYYGYTF
j_call: TRBJ1-2
v_call: TRBV20-1
d_call: TRBD1

cdr3_aa: CSAPWTNNEQFF
j_call: TRBJ2-1
v_call: TRBV20-1
d_call: -

cdr3_aa: CASSLAATGASEETQYF
j_call: TRBJ2-5
v_call: TRBV5-1
d_call: TRBD1

cdr3_aa: CSVGRTYNEQFF
j_call: TRBJ2-1
v_call: TRBV29-1
d_call: -

cdr3_aa: CSAREDRGYGYTF
j_call: TRBJ1-2
v_call: TRBV20-1
d_call: TRBD1

cdr3_aa: CASSFSRGGADTQYF
j_call: TRBJ2-3
v_call: TRBV5-1
d_call: -

cdr3_aa: CSAIDREVHNEQFF
j_call: TRBJ2-1
v_call: TRBV20-1
d_call: TRBD1

cdr3_aa: CASSQIAGLSYEQYF
j_call: TRBJ2-7
v_call: TRBV4-3
d_call: TRBD2

cdr3_aa: CASSYSGTSEQYF
j_call: TRBJ2-7
v_call: TRBV6-6
d_call: TRBD2

cdr3_aa: CASSVRGLNTEAFF
j_call: TRBJ1-1
v_call: TRBV9
d_call: -